The source of this T cell receptor (beta chain) is a study of PD-1 blockade in classical Hodgkin lymphoma. A remark on this clone: The antigen is unknown.

Study conclusions and caveats: Reports described newly diagnosed patients as having lower baseline TCR diversity than healthy donors. Whatever underlies the repertoire differences (possibly disease activity or prior therapy) remains undefined.

Germline V gene sequence: CDR1 ENHRY, CDR2 SYGVKD. This CDR3 comprises 20 residues. V was cut by 6 bases and J by 7 bases, with 37 bases left in between. Sequencing was performed with immunoSEQ multiplex PCR; in TCRdb, only in-frame clones are kept and a portion is missing. The sample lists tens of thousands of clones, around 89% seen once, with 0.95% to 1.5% in the top ten. Described time point: newly diagnosed, previously untreated cHL patient sample. CD4+ T cells were purified from thawed PBMCs by negative selection. Comparison samples consisted of PBMCs from newly diagnosed, untreated classical Hodgkin lymphoma.

The genes are TRBV10-3 and TRBJ2-7, with D possibly matching TRBD2 (5 bases). This TCR was recovered from a human donor with classical Hodgkin lymphoma. The sequenced sample consisted of CD4+ T cells from blood. CDR3 in amino acids: CAISQIEGPRSLYIMGEQYV. The CDR3 region has the DNA TGTGCCATCAGCCAAATCGAGGGCCCCCGAAGCCTATATATCATGGGGGAGCAGTACGTC.